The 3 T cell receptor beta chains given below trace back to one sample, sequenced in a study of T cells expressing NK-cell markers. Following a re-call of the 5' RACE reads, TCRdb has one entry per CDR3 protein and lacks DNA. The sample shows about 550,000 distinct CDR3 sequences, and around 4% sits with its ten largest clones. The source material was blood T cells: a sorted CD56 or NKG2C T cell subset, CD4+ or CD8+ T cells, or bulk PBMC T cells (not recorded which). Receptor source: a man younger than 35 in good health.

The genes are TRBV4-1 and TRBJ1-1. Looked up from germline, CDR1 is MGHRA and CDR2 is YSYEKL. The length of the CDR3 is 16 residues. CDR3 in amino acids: CASSQEAVGRNTEAFF.

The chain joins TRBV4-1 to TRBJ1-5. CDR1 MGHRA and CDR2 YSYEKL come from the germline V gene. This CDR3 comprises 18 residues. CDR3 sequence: CASSQDYMEGRGNQPQHF.

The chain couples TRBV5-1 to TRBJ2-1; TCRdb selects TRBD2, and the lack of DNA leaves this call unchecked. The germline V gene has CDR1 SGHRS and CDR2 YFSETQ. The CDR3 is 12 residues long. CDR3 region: CASGRVPNEQFF.